What follows are 29 T cell receptor beta chains derived from one specimen sequenced in a study of CD8 T cells in ankylosing spondylitis. TCRdb re-derived calls from the 5' RACE reads in MiXCR, one entry per CDR3 protein. The sample lists fewer than 250,000 distinct CDR3 sequences; 20% to 30% were seen once. The sequenced sample was blood, either unsorted or a sorted T cell fraction (not recorded which). The receptors here all came from a male donor with ankylosing spondylitis or in good health (not recorded which).

This clonotype appeared many times. This chain uses TRBV20-1 with TRBJ2-1; tentatively, D is TRBD1 (7 bases). The CDR3 is made up of 14 amino acids. V was cut by 5 bases and J by 8 bases, with 19 bases left in between. Germline V gene lookup returns CDR1 DFQATT and CDR2 SNEGSKA (reference sequence). Written as DNA, the CDR3 is TGCAGTGCTCATCGCAGGGGGGCAATCGATGAGCAGTTCTTC. Its protein is CSAHRRGAIDEQFF.

In this sample, this clonotype turned up many times. The chain employs TRBV6-1 and TRBJ2-1, with D maybe TRBD2 (7 bases). Germline V CDR1 and CDR2: MNHNS, SASEGT. The V and J ends lost 5 bases and 12 bases respectively, with 17 bases between them. The CDR3 contains 13 residues. The CDR3, as DNA: TGTGCCAGCAGTATCACCGAGAGGGGGGGGCAGTTCTTC. This codes for CASSITERGGQFF.

This clonotype has ten or more counts. The chain carries TRBV20-1 and TRBJ2-1, with TRBD2 matching 10 bases. J lost 0 bases, V lost 5 bases, and 4 bases had no gene match. CDR1 is DFQATT and CDR2 is SNEGSKA in the germline V gene (reference sequence). This CDR3 region has 15 residues. CDR3 DNA sequence: TGCAGTGCTGGTAGCGGGGGGAGCTCCTACAATGAGCAGTTCTTC. Protein product: CSAGSGGSSYNEQFF.

This clonotype was recorded many times. The chain recombines TRBV2 with TRBJ2-2; D is possibly TRBD1 (5 bases). This CDR3 spans 14 amino acids. The V end lost 7 bases, the J end lost 5 bases, and 14 bases lay between the germline ends. The germline gives CDR1 SNHLY, CDR2 FYNNEI. The CDR3 sequence: CASIGDRVTGELFF. In nucleotides, the CDR3 is TGTGCCAGCATCGGCGACAGAGTAACCGGGGAGCTGTTTTTT.

This chain links TRBV5-1 with TRBJ2-7; TRBD1 matches at 7 bases. The V gene's germline CDR1 is SGHRS and CDR2 YFSETQ. V lost 0 bases, J lost 5 bases, and 8 bases stayed unmatched. This CDR3 is built from 15 residues. The chain's CDR3 is CASSLAVGGPDEQYF. As DNA, the CDR3 is TGCGCCAGCAGCTTGGCGGTAGGGGGCCCGGACGAGCAGTACTTC.

This clonotype has a handful of counts. CDR3 coding DNA: TGCAGTGCTGCTGCCACTGAAGCTTTCTTT. Translated, it gives CSAAATEAFF. J is TRBJ1-1 and V is TRBV20-1; D unresolved. Between the trimmed V and J ends, which lost 5 bases and 4 bases, there was a span of 5 bases. The CDR3 extends over 10 amino acids. CDR1 and CDR2 (germline): DFQATT, SNEGSKA (reference sequence).

This clonotype has ten or more counts. The chain employs TRBV5-6 and TRBJ2-1; D tentatively reads TRBD1 or TRBD2 (5 bases each). This CDR3 contains 16 residues. In germline, CDR1 is SGHDT, CDR2 YYEEEE. Trimming removed 0 bases from V and 4 bases from J, with 14 bases in between. For the CDR3, the DNA is TGTGCCAGCAGCTTGGTGGGGGAGAGACTATACAATGAGCAGTTCTTC. This codes for CASSLVGERLYNEQFF. The whole variable domain, filled in from reference TRBV5-6 and TRBJ2-1, reads DAGVTQSPTHLIKTRGQQVTLRCSPKSGHDTVSWYQQALGQGPQFIFQYYEEEERQRGNFPDRFSGHQFPNYSSELNVNALLLGDSALYLCASSLVGERLYNEQFFGPGTRLTVL.

In its sample, this clonotype was seen a few times. The rearrangement links TRBV20-1 to TRBJ2-7; TRBD2 matches at 11 bases. V lost 5 bases and J lost 2; bases outside the gene matches: 5. CDR1 is DFQATT, CDR2 SNEGSKA, per germline (reference sequence). The CDR3 runs to 14 residues. Here the CDR3 DNA reads TGCAGTGCTTTTACTAGCGGGAGTACCTACGAGCAGTACTTC. Its translation is CSAFTSGSTYEQYF.

This clonotype was recorded many times. This chain links TRBV7-2 with TRBJ2-1; TRBD2 matches at 10 bases. Germline V lookup: CDR1 SGHTA, CDR2 FQGNSA. CDR3 length: 15 amino acids. V was pared by 5 bases and J by 7 bases, with 8 bases of the junction left unmatched. The CDR3 loop reads CASSGKREGLNEQFF. The CDR3 DNA reads as TGTGCCAGCAGCGGGAAGCGGGAGGGCCTGAATGAGCAGTTCTTC.

The sample holds a few counts of this clonotype. V is TRBV6-1 and J is TRBJ2-7; D gene unclear. Germline V gene data show CDR1 as MNHNS and CDR2 as SASEGT. The CDR3 covers 13 residues. V lost 4 bases, J lost 1 base, and 8 bases lay in between. Here the CDR3 DNA reads TGTGCCAGCAGTGTCCCCGGGTCCTACGAGCAGTACTTC. Translated, it gives CASSVPGSYEQYF.

This rearrangement joins TRBV6-1 to TRBJ1-4; TRBD1 agrees at 10 bases. After removal of 6 bases from V and 8 bases from J, the junction contained 6 bases not matched to a gene. The CDR3 sequence is 14 residues long. From germline, CDR1 is MNHNS and CDR2 SASEGT. DNA for the CDR3: TGTGCCAGCAGCCTGACAGGGGGCAGGGAAAAACTGTTTTTT. This encodes CASSLTGGREKLFF.

This clonotype was recorded at least ten times. This rearrangement joins TRBV5-1 to TRBJ2-2; D unclear. The V end lost 5 bases, the J end lost 6 bases, and 11 bases lay between the germline ends. CDR3 length: 13 residues. Germline V gene data show CDR1 as SGHRS and CDR2 as YFSETQ. The CDR3 DNA reads TGCGCCAGCAGGGGAAGTGAGGCCGGGGAGCTGTTTTTT. Translated: CASRGSEAGELFF.

This clonotype came up a few times. The chain is built from TRBV20-1 and TRBJ2-1; TRBD2 might be the D (5 bases). The CDR3 spans 16 residues. Deletions cut 0 bases from V and 0 bases from J, with 12 bases between. CDR1 and CDR2 (germline): DFQATT, SNEGSKA (reference sequence). Written as DNA, the CDR3 is TGCAGTGCTAGAGATCGGGCTAGCTTCTCCTACAATGAGCAGTTCTTC. It yields the protein CSARDRASFSYNEQFF.

The chain is built from TRBV6-5 and TRBJ1-2; 8 positions agree with TRBD1. The CDR3 has 14 amino acids. V dropped 0 bases and J dropped 8; count of bases not matched to a gene: 5. The germline gives CDR1 MNHEY, CDR2 SVGAGI. Here the CDR3 reads CASSYSQGASGYTF. The CDR3 coding sequence is TGTGCCAGCAGTTACTCGCAGGGGGCATCGGGCTACACCTTC.

This clonotype was seen more than once but under ten times. The chain has TRBV29-1 and TRBJ1-4; D might be TRBD1 (6 bases). The CDR3 covers 14 residues. V was clipped by 0 bases and J by 7 bases, with 12 bases between them. Germline values: CDR1 SQVTM, CDR2 ANQGSEA. In DNA form, the CDR3 reads TGCAGCGTTGAAGATCGGGGGGCGATTGAAAAACTGTTTTTT. Protein product: CSVEDRGAIEKLFF.

In its sample, this clonotype was seen many times. The rearrangement joins TRBV11-2 to TRBJ2-3; D is uncertain. Germline CDR1 reads SGHAT; CDR2 reads FQNNGV. V shed 0 bases and J shed 5 bases, with 3 bases lying between them. The CDR3 has 12 amino acids. The CDR3 DNA is TGTGCCAGCAGCTTAGAGAGAGATACGCAGTATTTT. It is translated as CASSLERDTQYF.

The chain combines TRBV29-1 with TRBJ2-1, with 10 bases lining up with TRBD1. Germline lookup yields CDR1 SQVTM and CDR2 ANQGSEA. Losses at the gene ends were 6 bases for V and 7 bases for J; bases not matched to a gene: 6. The CDR3 has 13 amino acids. The CDR3 sequence: CSVGQGRWNEQFF. In nucleotides, the CDR3 is TGCAGCGTGGGACAGGGGAGGTGGAATGAGCAGTTCTTC.

In its sample, this clonotype was seen many times. The chain recombines TRBV20-1 with TRBJ2-2; D uncertain. There are 15 residues in the CDR3. The ends were cut back, 3 bases at V and 5 bases at J, with 16 bases in the middle. CDR1 DFQATT and CDR2 SNEGSKA come from the germline V gene (reference sequence). The CDR3 sequence is CSARTPGVVTGELFF. The CDR3 nucleotides read TGCAGTGCTAGGACCCCCGGCGTGGTGACCGGGGAGCTGTTTTTT.

The rearrangement links TRBV7-6 to TRBJ2-4, with a tentative D call TRBD1 (6 bases). Germline V lookup: CDR1 SGHVS, CDR2 FNYEAQ. The CDR3 spans 16 residues. Trimming took 5 bases from V and 0 from J, leaving 14 bases between them. The CDR3 here is CASSHRDILAKNIQYF. The CDR3 DNA sequence: TGTGCCAGCAGCCATCGGGACATCTTAGCCAAAAACATTCAGTACTTC.

This clonotype was counted many times. The rearrangement links TRBV5-1 to TRBJ1-6, with D tentatively TRBD1 (5 bases). The CDR3 is 14 amino acids. Germline CDR1 reads SGHRS; CDR2 reads YFSETQ. Trimming pared 0 bases from V and 8 bases from J, leaving 9 bases between. CDR3 DNA sequence: TGCGCCAGCAGCTTGGCCGGGGGGGATTCACCCCTCCACTTT. Protein sequence: CASSLAGGDSPLHF.

This clonotype was detected many times. The chain has TRBV20-1 and TRBJ2-5, with 9 bases lining up with TRBD2. From germline, CDR1 is DFQATT and CDR2 SNEGSKA (reference sequence). With V trimmed by 3 bases and J by 2 bases, 7 bases remained unmatched. The CDR3 sequence is 15 residues long. The CDR3 region has the DNA TGCAGTGCTAGTGGGCGGGAGGGCCATCAAGAGACCCAGTACTTC. It codes for CSASGREGHQETQYF.

The table lists this clonotype with many counts. The chain is built from TRBV12-3 or TRBV12-4 and TRBJ1-4, with D possibly being TRBD1 (6 bases). V gave up 5 bases and J gave up 7 bases, with 17 bases separating them. The length of the CDR3 is 15 residues. CDR3 amino acids: CASSPPGGLGEKLFF. CDR3 coding DNA: TGTGCCAGCAGTCCCCCGGGGGGGCTTGGTGAAAAACTGTTTTTT.

This clonotype has a handful of counts. The genes are TRBV19 and TRBJ2-7; possibly TRBD1 for D (6 bases). The ends were cut back, 5 bases at V and 2 bases at J, with 19 bases in the middle. The CDR3 has 16 amino acids. The germline CDR1 and CDR2 sequences are LNHDA and SQIVND (reference sequence). The CDR3 loop is CASSPYPNGQPYEQYF. CDR3 in DNA: TGTGCCAGTAGTCCCTACCCCAACGGACAGCCCTACGAGCAGTACTTC.

This clonotype was found a few times. The rearrangement joins TRBV20-1 to TRBJ2-1; D uncertain. Germline V gives CDR1 DFQATT, CDR2 SNEGSKA (reference sequence). This CDR3 has 15 amino acids. V was shortened by 6 bases and J by 5 bases, with 20 bases between the two germline ends. CDR3 sequence (DNA): TGCAGTGCCCTTGATGACCCCACGCCGCACAATGAGCAGTTCTTC. Residues: CSALDDPTPHNEQFF.

This chain joins TRBV5-1 and TRBJ1-5, with D perhaps TRBD1 (5 bases). V dropped 0 bases and J dropped 1 base, with 8 bases sitting between them. Per germline, CDR1 SGHRS and CDR2 YFSETQ. There are 15 residues in the CDR3. In DNA, the CDR3 is TGCGCCAGCAGCTTGGGGGGGGTAAGCAATCAGCCCCAGCATTTT. Translated: CASSLGGVSNQPQHF.

The V and J genes are TRBV7-2 and TRBJ2-7; TRBD2 might be the D (5 bases). This CDR3 contains 15 residues. V lost 1 base to trimming and J lost 6 bases, with 16 bases between them. CDR1 is SGHTA and CDR2 is FQGNSA in the germline V gene. CDR3 coding DNA: TGTGCCAGCAGCTTAGTCGGGAACTCCGCCGCCGAGCAGTACTTC. Protein: CASSLVGNSAAEQYF.

The sample holds a few counts of this clonotype. The rearrangement joins TRBV6-5 to TRBJ2-5; D is ambiguous. V was clipped by 8 bases and J by 4 bases, with 5 bases between them. Germline values: CDR1 MNHEY, CDR2 SVGAGI. The CDR3 totals 10 residues. The CDR3 reads CASVGETQYF. The CDR3 bases are TGTGCCAGCGTGGGAGAGACCCAGTACTTC.

The chain is built from TRBV5-1 and TRBJ2-7; D remains unclear. V lost 3 bases, J lost 3 bases, and 10 bases lay in between. From germline, CDR1 is SGHRS and CDR2 YFSETQ. The CDR3 runs 13 residues. For the CDR3, the DNA is TGCGCCAGCAGCTCCAAACTCCACTACGAGCAGTACTTC. It translates to CASSSKLHYEQYF.

This clonotype was counted many times. The chain recombines TRBV12-3 or TRBV12-4 with TRBJ1-2; 8 positions agree with TRBD1. The CDR3 is made up of 13 amino acids. V dropped 6 bases and J dropped 8; count of bases not matched to a gene: 8. The CDR3 is CASSNRGQGGYTF. CDR3 coding DNA: TGTGCCAGCAGCAATCGAGGACAGGGAGGCTACACCTTC.